This is a list of T cell receptor beta chains from one sample in a study of blood T cell repertoires in COVID-19. Assay used: immunoSEQ multiplex PCR; TCRdb lists only in-frame clones, some missing. This sample has 400,000 to 450,000 clones, with 86% found just once. The sample comprised peripheral blood. The receptors shown here come from a woman under 40 with active or convalescent COVID-19. The CDR3 runs from the conserved cysteine through the conserved F or W. D genes are given only for firm matches. Expanded clones are given a class, and other clones once, few, many or no size at all.

size	V	D	J	CDR3	DNA
few	TRBV5-6	TRBD2	TRBJ2-7	CASSLERGYLEQYF	TGTGCCAGCAGCTTGGAGCGGGGGTATCTCGAGCAGTACTTC
once	TRBV2	-	TRBJ2-5	CASSEALRTTLPQYF	TGTGCCAGCAGTGAAGCGCTTCGGACAACCCTTCCCCAGTACTTC
-	TRBV4-1	-	TRBJ1-2	CASSQVRDSNYGYTF	TGCGCCAGCAGCCAAGTACGCGACTCCAATTATGGCTACACCTTC
-	TRBV6-1	-	TRBJ2-7	CASSEGQALEQYF	TGTGCCAGCAGTGAAGGACAGGCGCTCGAGCAGTACTTC
-	TRBV7-8	TRBD2	TRBJ2-5	CASSLVPRRAGGETQYF	TGTGCCAGCAGCTTAGTTCCGAGAAGAGCGGGAGGAGAGACCCAGTACTTC
-	TRBV5-6	-	TRBJ1-1	CASSLLVAGLNTEAFF	TGTGCCAGCAGCTTGTTGGTTGCGGGCTTGAACACTGAAGCTTTCTTT
-	TRBV5-5	-	TRBJ1-2	CASSLGGLRDLNYGYTF	TGTGCCAGCAGCTTGGGGGGACTGCGGGACTTAAACTATGGCTACACCTTC
-	TRBV27	-	TRBJ2-3	CASSFGLATDTQYF	TGTGCCAGCAGTTTCGGTCTAGCGACAGATACGCAGTATTTT
-	TRBV7-6	-	TRBJ2-2	CASSPLYTGELFF	TGTGCCAGCAGCCCCTTGTACACCGGGGAGCTGTTTTTT
-	TRBV7-2	-	TRBJ1-2	CASSFVGTPNYGYTF	TGTGCCAGCAGCTTCGTCGGGACTCCTAACTATGGCTACACCTTC
-	TRBV6-5	TRBD2	TRBJ2-1	CASSYGGGVYNEQFF	TGTGCCAGCAGTTACGGGGGGGGAGTATACAATGAGCAGTTCTTC
-	TRBV7-6	-	TRBJ2-2	CASSLPGGNTGELFF	TGTGCCAGCAGCTTACCCGGGGGAAACACCGGGGAGCTGTTTTTT
-	TRBV19	TRBD1	TRBJ2-6	CASSSDRAGANVLTF	TGTGCCAGTAGTTCGGACAGGGCTGGGGCCAACGTCCTGACTTTC
-	TRBV24-1	TRBD1	TRBJ2-2	CATSEGTGSTGELFF	TGTGCCACCAGTGAGGGGACAGGAAGCACCGGGGAGCTGTTTTTT
-	TRBV6-4	-	TRBJ2-5	CASSGGAHKPPQETQYF	TGTGCCAGCAGTGGCGGCGCGCACAAACCTCCCCAAGAGACCCAGTACTTC
once	TRBV3-1/TRBV3-2	TRBD2	TRBJ2-3	CASSRGTSGGFFTDTQYF	TGTGCCAGCAGCCGGGGGACTAGCGGGGGGTTTTTCACAGATACGCAGTATTTT
-	TRBV19	-	TRBJ1-1	CASSRWTDTEAFF	TGTGCCAGTAGTAGATGGACAGACACTGAAGCTTTCTTT
-	TRBV3-1/TRBV3-2	-	TRBJ1-1	CASSSGWGGNTEAFF	TGTGCCAGCAGCTCAGGGTGGGGCGGGAACACTGAAGCTTTCTTT
-	TRBV5-1	-	TRBJ1-3	CASREGASGNTIYF	TGCGCCAGCAGAGAAGGGGCCTCTGGAAACACCATATATTTT
-	TRBV19	-	TRBJ2-2	CASSRGTNTGELFF	TGTGCCAGTAGCAGGGGTACGAACACCGGGGAGCTGTTTTTT
-	TRBV6-1	TRBD1	TRBJ1-6	CASSESWTGANSPLHF	TGTGCCAGCAGTGAATCTTGGACAGGGGCAAATTCACCCCTCCACTTT
-	TRBV14	-	TRBJ1-2	CASSQGQVYGYTF	TGTGCCAGCAGCCAAGGACAGGTCTATGGCTACACCTTC
-	TRBV18	TRBD1	TRBJ1-5	CASSQGAQGNQPQHF	TGTGCCAGCTCACAGGGGGCGCAAGGCAATCAGCCCCAGCATTTT
-	TRBV27	TRBD1	TRBJ1-2	CASSLSPFRGLTYGYTF	TGTGCCAGCAGTTTATCGCCCTTCAGGGGGCTAACGTATGGCTACACCTTC
-	TRBV21-1	-	TRBJ1-1	CASSSHRGDTEAFF	TGTGCCAGCAGCAGCCACAGGGGGGACACTGAAGCTTTCTTT
-	TRBV7-9	TRBD1	TRBJ1-1	CASSITGGDTEAFF	TGTGCCAGCAGCATAACAGGGGGTGACACTGAAGCTTTCTTT
-	TRBV6-1	-	TRBJ2-5	CASSESVVFGGGETQYF	TGTGCCAGCAGTGAGTCGGTGGTATTCGGCGGAGGGGAGACCCAGTACTTC
once	TRBV10-3	TRBD1	TRBJ2-1	CAIRTGGGSYNEQFF	TGTGCCATCAGGACAGGGGGTGGCTCCTACAATGAGCAGTTCTTC
-	TRBV6-1	TRBD1	TRBJ2-7	CASSDSDRESYEQYF	TGTGCCAGCAGTGATTCGGACAGGGAATCCTACGAGCAGTACTTC
-	TRBV7-8	-	TRBJ2-5	CASSSNGQSQETQYF	TGTGCCAGCAGCTCAAATGGACAGAGCCAAGAGACCCAGTACTTC
-	TRBV9	TRBD2	TRBJ2-7	CASSVDLAGTYEQYF	TGTGCCAGCAGCGTAGACCTAGCGGGAACCTACGAGCAGTACTTC
-	TRBV19	-	TRBJ1-1	CASSMDRNTEAFF	TGTGCCAGTAGTATGGACAGGAACACTGAAGCTTTCTTT
-	TRBV5-4	-	TRBJ2-2	CASSHGTQNTGELFF	TGTGCCAGCAGCCACGGGACACAAAACACCGGGGAGCTGTTTTTT
-	TRBV7-9	TRBD1	TRBJ1-2	CASSLGQDSVPYYGYTF	TGTGCCAGCAGCCTCGGACAGGACAGTGTACCCTATTATGGCTACACCTTC
-	TRBV7-8	-	TRBJ1-1	CASSVTGLNTEAFF	TGTGCCAGCAGCGTAACAGGCCTTAACACTGAAGCTTTCTTT
-	TRBV12-5	TRBD2	TRBJ2-7	CASGLGGGAYEQYF	TGTGCTAGTGGTTTGGGCGGGGGGGCCTACGAGCAGTACTTC
-	TRBV7-2	TRBD2	TRBJ2-1	CASSLSGRDRNEQFF	TGTGCCAGCAGCTTGAGCGGGAGGGACCGCAATGAGCAGTTCTTC
-	TRBV6-6	TRBD1	TRBJ2-7	CASSYGTGGRYEQYF	TGTGCCAGCAGTTACGGGACAGGGGGCAGGTACGAGCAGTACTTC
few	TRBV6-2/TRBV6-3	-	TRBJ1-6	CASSPTPRADPWNSPLHF	TGTGCCAGCAGCCCTACCCCCAGGGCGGACCCATGGAATTCACCCCTCCACTTT
-	TRBV4-1	-	TRBJ1-1	CASSQGRRDTEAFF	TGCGCCAGCAGCCAAGGGAGGCGAGACACTGAAGCTTTCTTT
-	TRBV18	TRBD1	TRBJ1-4	CASSPGQGLNEKLFF	TGTGCCAGCTCACCCGGACAGGGCCTAAATGAAAAACTGTTTTTT